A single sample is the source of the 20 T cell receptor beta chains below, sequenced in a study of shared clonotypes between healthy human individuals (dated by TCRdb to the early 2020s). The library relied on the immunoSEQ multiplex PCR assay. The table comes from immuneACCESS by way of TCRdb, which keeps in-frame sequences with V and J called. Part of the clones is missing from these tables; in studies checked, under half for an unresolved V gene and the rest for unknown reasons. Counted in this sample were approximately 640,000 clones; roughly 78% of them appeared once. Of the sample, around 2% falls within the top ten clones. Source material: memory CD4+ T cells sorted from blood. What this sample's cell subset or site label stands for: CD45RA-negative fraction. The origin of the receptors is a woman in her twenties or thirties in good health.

The CDR3 coding sequence is TGTGCCAGCTCACCACCTGGCGTTTTCGTGGAAAAACTGTTTTTT. This codes for CASSPPGVFVEKLFF. V usage is TRBV18 and J usage is TRBJ1-4; no reliable D call. V lost 0 bases to trimming and J lost 8 bases, with 13 bases between them. CDR3 size: 15 residues. From germline, CDR1 is KGHSH and CDR2 LQKENI.

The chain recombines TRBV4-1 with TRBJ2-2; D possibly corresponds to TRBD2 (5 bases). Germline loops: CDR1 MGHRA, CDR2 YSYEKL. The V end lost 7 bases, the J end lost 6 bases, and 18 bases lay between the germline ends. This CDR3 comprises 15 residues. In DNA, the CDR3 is TGCGCCAGCACCACTCCGGGCCGGGGATCCGGGGAGCTGTTTTTT. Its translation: CASTTPGRGSGELFF.

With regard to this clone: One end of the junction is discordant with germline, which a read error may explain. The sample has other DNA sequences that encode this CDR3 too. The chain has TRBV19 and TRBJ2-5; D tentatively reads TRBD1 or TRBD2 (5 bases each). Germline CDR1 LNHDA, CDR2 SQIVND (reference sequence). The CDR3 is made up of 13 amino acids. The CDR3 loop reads CASSGGPHETQYF. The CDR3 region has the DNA TGTGCTAGTAGTGGGGGTCCCCATGAGACCCAGTACTTC.

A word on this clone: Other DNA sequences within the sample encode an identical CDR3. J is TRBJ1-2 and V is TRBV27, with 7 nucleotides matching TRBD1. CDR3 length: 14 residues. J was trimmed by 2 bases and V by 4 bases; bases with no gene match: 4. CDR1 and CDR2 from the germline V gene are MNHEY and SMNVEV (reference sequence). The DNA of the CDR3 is TGTGCCAGCAGTTCCGGGGGACAGAACTATGGCTACACCTTC. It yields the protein CASSSGGQNYGYTF.

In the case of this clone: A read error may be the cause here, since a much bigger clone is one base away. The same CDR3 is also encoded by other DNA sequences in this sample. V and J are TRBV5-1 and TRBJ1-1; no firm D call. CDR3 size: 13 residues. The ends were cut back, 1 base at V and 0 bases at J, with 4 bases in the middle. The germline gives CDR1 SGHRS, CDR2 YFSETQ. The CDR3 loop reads CASSLTVNTEAFF. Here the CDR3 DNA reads TGCGCCAGCAGCTTGACAGTGAACACTGAAGCTTTCTTT.

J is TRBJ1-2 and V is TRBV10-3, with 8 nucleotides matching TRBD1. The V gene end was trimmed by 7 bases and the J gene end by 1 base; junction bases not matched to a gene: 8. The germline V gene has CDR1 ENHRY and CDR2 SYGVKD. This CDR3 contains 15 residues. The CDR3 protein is CAIMGGTGSNYGYTF. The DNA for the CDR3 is TGTGCCATCATGGGGGGGACAGGAAGTAACTATGGCTACACCTTC.

The CDR3 loop reads CASSTERRSYEQYF. The CDR3, as DNA: TGTGCCAGCAGTACCGAACGGAGGTCCTACGAGCAGTACTTC. This chain joins TRBV27 and TRBJ2-7; tentatively, D is TRBD2 (5 bases). Germline V gene sequence: CDR1 MNHEY, CDR2 SMNVEV (reference sequence). V lost 5 bases to trimming and J lost 1 base, with 12 bases between them. The CDR3 is 14 amino acids.

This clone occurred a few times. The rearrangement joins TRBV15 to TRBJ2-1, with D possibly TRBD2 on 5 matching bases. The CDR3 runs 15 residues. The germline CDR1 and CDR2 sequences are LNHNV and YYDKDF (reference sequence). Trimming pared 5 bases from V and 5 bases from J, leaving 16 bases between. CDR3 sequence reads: CATSPRGPSNNEQFF. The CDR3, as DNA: TGTGCCACCAGCCCCCGAGGGCCTTCTAACAATGAGCAGTTCTTC.

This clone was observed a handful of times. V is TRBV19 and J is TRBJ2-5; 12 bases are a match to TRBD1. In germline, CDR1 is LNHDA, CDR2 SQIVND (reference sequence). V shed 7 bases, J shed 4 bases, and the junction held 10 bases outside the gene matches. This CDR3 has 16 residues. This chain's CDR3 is CASTLRGTGGPETQYF. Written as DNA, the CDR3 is TGTGCCAGTACCCTAAGAGGGACAGGGGGCCCAGAGACCCAGTACTTC. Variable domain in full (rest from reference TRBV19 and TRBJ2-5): DGGITQSPKYLFRKEGQNVTLSCEQNLNHDAMYWYRQDPGQGLRLIYYSQIVNDFQKGDIAEGYSVSREKKESFPLTVTSAQKNPTAFYLCASTLRGTGGPETQYFGPGTRLLVL.

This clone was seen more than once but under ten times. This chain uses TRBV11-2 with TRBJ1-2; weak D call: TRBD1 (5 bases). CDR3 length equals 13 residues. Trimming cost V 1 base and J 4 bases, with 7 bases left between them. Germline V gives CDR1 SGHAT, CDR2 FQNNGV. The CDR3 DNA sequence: TGTGCCAGCAGCTTAGTCAGGGCCTATGGCTACACCTTC. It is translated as CASSLVRAYGYTF.

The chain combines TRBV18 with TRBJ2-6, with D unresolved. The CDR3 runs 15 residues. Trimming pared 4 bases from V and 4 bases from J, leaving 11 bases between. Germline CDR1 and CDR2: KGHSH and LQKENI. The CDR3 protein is CASSLPSTGANVLTF. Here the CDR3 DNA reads TGTGCCAGCTCACTTCCCTCTACAGGGGCCAACGTCCTGACTTTC. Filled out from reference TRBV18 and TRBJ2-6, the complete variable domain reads NAGVMQNPRHLVRRRGQEARLRCSPMKGHSHVYWYRQLPEEGLKFMVYLQKENIIDESGMPKERFSAEFPKEGPSILRIQQVVRGDSAAYFCASSLPSTGANVLTFGAGSRLTVL.

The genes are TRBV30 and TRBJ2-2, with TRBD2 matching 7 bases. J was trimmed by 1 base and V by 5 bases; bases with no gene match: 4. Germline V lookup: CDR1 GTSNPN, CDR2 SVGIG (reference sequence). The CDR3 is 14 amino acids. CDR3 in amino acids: CAWDPSGNTGELFF. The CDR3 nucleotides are TGTGCCTGGGATCCTAGCGGGAACACCGGGGAGCTGTTTTTT.

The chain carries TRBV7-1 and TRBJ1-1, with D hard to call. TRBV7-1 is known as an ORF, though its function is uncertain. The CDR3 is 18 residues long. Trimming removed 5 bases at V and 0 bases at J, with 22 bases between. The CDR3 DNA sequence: TGTGCCAGCAGCCGGAAGACCGCGTTGGGCAGTTTGAACACTGAAGCTTTCTTT. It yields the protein CASSRKTALGSLNTEAFF.

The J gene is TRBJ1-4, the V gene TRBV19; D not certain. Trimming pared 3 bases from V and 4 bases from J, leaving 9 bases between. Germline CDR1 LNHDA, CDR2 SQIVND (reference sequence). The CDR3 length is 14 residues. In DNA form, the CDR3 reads TGTGCCAGTAGTATGTGGCAGGATAATGAAAAACTGTTTTTT. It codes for CASSMWQDNEKLFF.

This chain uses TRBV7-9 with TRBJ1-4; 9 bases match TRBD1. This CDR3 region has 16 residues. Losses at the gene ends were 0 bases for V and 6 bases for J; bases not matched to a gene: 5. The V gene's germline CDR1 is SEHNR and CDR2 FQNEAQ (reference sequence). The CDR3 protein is CASSLALGQGYEKLFF. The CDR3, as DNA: TGTGCCAGCAGCTTAGCGCTGGGACAGGGTTATGAAAAACTGTTTTTT.

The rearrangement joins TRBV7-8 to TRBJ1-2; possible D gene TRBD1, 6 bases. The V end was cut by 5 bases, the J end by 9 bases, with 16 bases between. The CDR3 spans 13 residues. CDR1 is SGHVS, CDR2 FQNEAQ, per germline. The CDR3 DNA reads TGTGCCAGCAGCCTCGGGGGGCCCGGGAGCTACACCTTC. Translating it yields CASSLGGPGSYTF.

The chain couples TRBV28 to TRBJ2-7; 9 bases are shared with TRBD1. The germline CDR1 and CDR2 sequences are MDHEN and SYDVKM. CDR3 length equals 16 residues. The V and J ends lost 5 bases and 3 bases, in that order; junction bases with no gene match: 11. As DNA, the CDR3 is TGTGCCAGCAGTCTACACCCTACAGGGGGCGTCTACGAGCAGTACTTC. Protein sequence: CASSLHPTGGVYEQYF.

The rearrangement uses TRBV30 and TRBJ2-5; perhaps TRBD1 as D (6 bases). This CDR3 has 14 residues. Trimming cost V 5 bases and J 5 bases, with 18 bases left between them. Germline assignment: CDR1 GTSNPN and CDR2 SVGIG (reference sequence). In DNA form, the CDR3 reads TGTGCCTGGGGGGGCAGTTCTGAATGGGAGACCCAGTACTTC. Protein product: CAWGGSSEWETQYF.

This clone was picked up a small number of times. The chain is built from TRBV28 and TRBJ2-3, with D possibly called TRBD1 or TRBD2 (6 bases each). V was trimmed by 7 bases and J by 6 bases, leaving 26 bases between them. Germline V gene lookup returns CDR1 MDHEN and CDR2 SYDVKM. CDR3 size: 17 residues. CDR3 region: CASKNRAPGRGGDTQYF. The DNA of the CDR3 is TGTGCCAGCAAAAACCGAGCCCCGGGCAGGGGAGGTGATACGCAGTATTTT.

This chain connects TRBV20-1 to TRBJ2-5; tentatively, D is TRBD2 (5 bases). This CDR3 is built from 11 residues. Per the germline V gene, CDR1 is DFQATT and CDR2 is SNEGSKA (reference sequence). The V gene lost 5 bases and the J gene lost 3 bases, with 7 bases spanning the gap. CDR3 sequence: CSARTEETQYF. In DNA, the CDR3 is TGCAGTGCTCGGACTGAAGAGACCCAGTACTTC.